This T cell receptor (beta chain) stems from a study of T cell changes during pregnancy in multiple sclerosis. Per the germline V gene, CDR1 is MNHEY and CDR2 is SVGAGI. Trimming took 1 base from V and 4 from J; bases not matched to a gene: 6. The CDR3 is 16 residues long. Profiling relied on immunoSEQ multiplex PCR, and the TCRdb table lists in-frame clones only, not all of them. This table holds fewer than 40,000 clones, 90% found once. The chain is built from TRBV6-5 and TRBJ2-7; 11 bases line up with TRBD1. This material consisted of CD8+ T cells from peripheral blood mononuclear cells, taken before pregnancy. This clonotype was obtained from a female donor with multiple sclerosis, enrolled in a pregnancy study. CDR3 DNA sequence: TGTGCCAGCAGTTACTATCGGGACAGGGGGTATTACGAGCAGTACTTC. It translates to CASSYYRDRGYYEQYF.